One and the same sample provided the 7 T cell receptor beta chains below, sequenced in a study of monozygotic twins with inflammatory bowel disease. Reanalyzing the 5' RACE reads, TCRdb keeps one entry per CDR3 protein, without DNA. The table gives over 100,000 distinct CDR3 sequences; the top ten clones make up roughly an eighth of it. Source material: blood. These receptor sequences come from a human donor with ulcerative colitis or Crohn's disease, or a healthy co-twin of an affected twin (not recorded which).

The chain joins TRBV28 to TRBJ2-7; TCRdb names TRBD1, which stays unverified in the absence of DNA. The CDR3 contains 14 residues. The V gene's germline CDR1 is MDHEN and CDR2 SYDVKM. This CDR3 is CASSGRTASYEQYF.

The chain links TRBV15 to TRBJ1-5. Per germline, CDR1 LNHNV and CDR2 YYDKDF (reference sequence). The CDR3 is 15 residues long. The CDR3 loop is CATTQLGPGNQPQHF. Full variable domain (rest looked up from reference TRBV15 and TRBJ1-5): DAMVIQNPRYQVTQFGKPVTLSCSQTLNHNVMYWYQQKSSQAPKLLFHYYDKDFNNEADTPDNFQSRRPNTSFCFLDIRSPGLGDTAMYLCATTQLGPGNQPQHFGDGTRLSIL.

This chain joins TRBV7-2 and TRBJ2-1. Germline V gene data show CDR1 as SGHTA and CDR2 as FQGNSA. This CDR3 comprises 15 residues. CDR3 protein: CASSTSNGDYNEQFF.

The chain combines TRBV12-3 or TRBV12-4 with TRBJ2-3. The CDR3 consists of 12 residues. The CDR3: CASSWTRDTQYF.

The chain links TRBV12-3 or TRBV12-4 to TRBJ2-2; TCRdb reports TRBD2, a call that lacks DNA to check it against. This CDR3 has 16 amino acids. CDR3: CASSLERRANTGELFF.

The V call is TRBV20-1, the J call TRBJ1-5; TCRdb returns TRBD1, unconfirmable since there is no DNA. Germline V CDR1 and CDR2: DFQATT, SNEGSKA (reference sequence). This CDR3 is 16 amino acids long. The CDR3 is CSARDSGTGASRPQHF.

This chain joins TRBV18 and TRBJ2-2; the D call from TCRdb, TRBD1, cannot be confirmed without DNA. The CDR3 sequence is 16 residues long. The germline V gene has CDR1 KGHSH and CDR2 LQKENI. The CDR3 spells CASSHPGTTNTGELFF.